The 31 T cell receptor beta chains below all came from one sample that was sequenced in a study of blood T cell repertoires in COVID-19. Measured with immunoSEQ multiplex PCR; TCRdb has only the in-frame clones, and not every one. The repertoire consists of under 250,000 clones, with 80% to 85% occurring once and the leading ten covering roughly 5.5%. Sequenced: peripheral blood. These receptors were obtained from a woman in her 70s with COVID-19, enrolled during active disease.

V usage is TRBV28 and J usage is TRBJ1-5, with 7 bases identical to TRBD1. CDR1 is MDHEN, CDR2 SYDVKM, per germline. The CDR3 extends over 14 amino acids. V dropped 7 bases and J dropped 5; count of bases not matched to a gene: 8. CDR3 amino acids: CASNPEGAYQPQHF. For the CDR3, the DNA is TGTGCCAGCAACCCTGAGGGGGCCTATCAGCCCCAGCATTTT.

The chain joins TRBV3-1 (or the pseudogene TRBV3-2) to TRBJ2-4; 7 bases are a match to TRBD1. CDR1 LGHDT and CDR2 YNNKEL come from the germline V gene (reference sequence). The J segment lost 6 bases and the V segment lost 3 bases, leaving 5 bases of the junction unmatched. The CDR3 is 14 amino acids. CDR3 loop: CASSQGSGGNIQYF. Here the CDR3 DNA reads TGTGCCAGCAGCCAGGGTTCAGGGGGAAACATTCAGTACTTC.

V is TRBV2 and J is TRBJ2-1, with 9 nucleotides matching TRBD2. V lost 9 bases to trimming and J lost 2 bases; unmatched junction nucleotides: 5. The CDR3 has 14 amino acids. The germline gives CDR1 SNHLY, CDR2 FYNNEI. DNA of the CDR3: TGTGCCAGTCAACTAGCGGGCCCCTACAATGAGCAGTTCTTC. Translating gives CASQLAGPYNEQFF. The whole variable domain, filled in from reference TRBV2 and TRBJ2-1, reads EPEVTQTPSHQVTQMGQEVILRCVPISNHLYFYWYRQILGQKVEFLVSFYNNEISEKSEIFDDQFSVERPDGSNFTLKIRSTKLEDSAMYFCASQLAGPYNEQFFGPGTRLTVL.

The CDR3 reads CASSMGRLNTEAFF. In nucleotides, the CDR3 is TGTGCCAGTAGTATGGGGCGGCTGAACACTGAAGCTTTCTTT. The chain combines TRBV19 with TRBJ1-1, with D possibly TRBD1 on 5 matching bases. The CDR3 contains 14 residues. The V end lost 3 bases, the J end lost 0 bases, and 8 bases lay between the germline ends. The germline gives CDR1 LNHDA, CDR2 SQIVND (reference sequence).

V gene TRBV28 combines with J gene TRBJ2-5; 10 bases agree with TRBD2. Germline assignment: CDR1 MDHEN and CDR2 SYDVKM. The CDR3 consists of 17 residues. Unmatched junction bases numbered 15, after V lost 7 bases and J lost 4 bases. The CDR3 protein is CASMLAGLAGAVETQYF. The CDR3 nucleotides are TGTGCCAGCATGTTGGCGGGGCTAGCGGGAGCGGTAGAGACCCAGTACTTC. Full variable domain (remainder filled in from reference TRBV28 and TRBJ2-5): DVKVTQSSRYLVKRTGEKVFLECVQDMDHENMFWYRQDPGLGLRLIYFSYDVKMKEKGDIPEGYSVSREKKERFSLILESASTNQTSMYLCASMLAGLAGAVETQYFGPGTRLLVL.

This clone was observed a single time. The chain recombines TRBV19 with TRBJ2-7; 11 bases align to TRBD1. The V gene end was trimmed by 5 bases and the J gene end by 4 bases; junction bases not matched to a gene: 7. This CDR3 is built from 15 residues. Germline V gene lookup returns CDR1 LNHDA and CDR2 SQIVND (reference sequence). The CDR3 is CASSAPGQGVYEQYF. The CDR3 DNA is TGTGCCAGTAGTGCCCCGGGACAGGGGGTTTACGAGCAGTACTTC.

The rearrangement links TRBV7-2 to TRBJ1-5, with 9 bases fitting TRBD1. V lost 5 bases, J lost 3 bases, and 8 bases stayed unmatched. The germline V gene has CDR1 SGHTA and CDR2 FQGNSA. CDR3 length equals 16 residues. The CDR3: CASSPTGTGFNQPQHF. CDR3 bases: TGTGCCAGCAGCCCCACCGGGACAGGGTTCAATCAGCCCCAGCATTTT.

In this sample, this clone turned up once. The rearrangement uses TRBV7-2 and TRBJ2-3; 10 bases map to TRBD2. CDR3 length equals 17 residues. Germline CDR1 reads SGHTA; CDR2 reads FQGNSA. J lost 5 bases, V lost 1 base, and 9 bases had no gene match. CDR3 loop: CASSLEASGSGKDTQYF. For the CDR3, the DNA is TGTGCCAGCAGCTTAGAGGCTAGCGGGAGTGGAAAAGATACGCAGTATTTT. The full variable domain, with the rest looked up from reference TRBV7-2 and TRBJ2-3, is GAGVSQSPSNKVTEKGKDVELRCDPISGHTALYWYRQSLGQGLEFLIYFQGNSAPDKSGLPSDRFSAERTGGSVSTLTIQRTQQEDSAVYLCASSLEASGSGKDTQYFGPGTRLTVL.

V gene TRBV11-3 combines with J gene TRBJ2-2, with TRBD1 identical over 8 bases. This CDR3 has 17 residues. Looked up from germline, CDR1 is SGHNT and CDR2 is YENEEA. V trimming: 5 bases; J trimming: 1 base; junction bases outside the gene matches: 9. CDR3 protein: CASSTHRGIKNTGELFF. The CDR3 DNA is TGTGCCAGCAGCACTCACAGGGGGATTAAGAACACCGGGGAGCTGTTTTTT.

V gene TRBV19 combines with J gene TRBJ2-3; TRBD2 matches 10 bases. CDR1 is LNHDA, CDR2 SQIVND, per germline (reference sequence). The CDR3 length is 15 residues. V gave up 5 bases and J gave up 3 bases; unmatched junction bases: 5. The CDR3 coding sequence is TGTGCCAGTAGTTTAGCGGGAGGAGGGACAGATACGCAGTATTTT. It specifies CASSLAGGGTDTQYF.

The chain couples TRBV4-1 to TRBJ2-1, with 8 bases lining up with TRBD1. There are 17 residues in the CDR3. The trim removed 0 bases at V and 9 bases at J, leaving 13 bases unmatched. The germline CDR1 and CDR2 sequences are MGHRA and YSYEKL. CDR3 coding DNA: TGCGCCAGCAGCCAAGAGGGCGGACAGGGAGGTCGGAGTGAGCAGTTCTTC. It is translated as CASSQEGGQGGRSEQFF.

The chain has TRBV7-2 and TRBJ2-5, with 7 bases aligning to TRBD2. The germline CDR1 and CDR2 sequences are SGHTA and FQGNSA. The CDR3 totals 18 residues. After removal of 5 bases from V and 7 bases from J, the junction contained 22 bases not matched to a gene. CDR3 nucleotides: TGTGCCAGCAGCCCGCGAGTGGGGGTAGCGGGCCTTCAGGGGACCCAGTACTTC. It yields the protein CASSPRVGVAGLQGTQYF.

The chain employs TRBV19 and TRBJ1-4; a weak D match, TRBD1 (6 bases). Germline CDR1 and CDR2: LNHDA and SQIVND (reference sequence). The ends were cut back, 5 bases at V and 0 bases at J, with 13 bases in the middle. The CDR3 is 16 amino acids. The CDR3 reads CASSVDSFATNEKLFF. The CDR3 coding sequence is TGTGCCAGTAGTGTGGACAGCTTTGCAACTAATGAAAAACTGTTTTTT. Full variable domain (rest looked up from reference TRBV19 and TRBJ1-4): DGGITQSPKYLFRKEGQNVTLSCEQNLNHDAMYWYRQDPGQGLRLIYYSQIVNDFQKGDIAEGYSVSREKKESFPLTVTSAQKNPTAFYLCASSVDSFATNEKLFFGSGTQLSVL.

The CDR3 nucleotides are TGTGCCAGCAGCTTCACAAATTCACCCCTCCACTTT. This gives the protein CASSFTNSPLHF. The chain carries TRBV11-2 and TRBJ1-6, with D unclear. The CDR3 spans 12 residues. Germline-derived CDR1 and CDR2 are SGHAT and FQNNGV. Between the trimmed V and J ends, which lost 3 bases and 7 bases, there was a span of 4 bases.

CDR3 region: CASSPVFSNQPQHF. CDR3 nucleotide sequence: TGTGCCAGCTCCCCGGTCTTTAGCAATCAGCCCCAGCATTTT. This rearrangement joins TRBV18 to TRBJ1-5, with D unclear. The CDR3 runs 14 residues. V shed 6 bases and J shed 0 bases, with 9 bases lying between them. Germline assignment: CDR1 KGHSH and CDR2 LQKENI.

This sequence joins TRBV5-1 and TRBJ2-1; D is unclear. In germline, CDR1 is SGHRS, CDR2 YFSETQ. The CDR3 loop spans 16 amino acids. V was shortened by 2 bases and J by 0 bases, with 12 bases between the two germline ends. The CDR3 coding sequence is TGCGCCAGCAGCTTCGACTCCCCAAGCTCCTACAATGAGCAGTTCTTC. It encodes CASSFDSPSSYNEQFF. Full variable domain (rest looked up from reference TRBV5-1 and TRBJ2-1): KAGVTQTPRYLIKTRGQQVTLSCSPISGHRSVSWYQQTPGQGLQFLFEYFSETQRNKGNFPGRFSGRQFSNSRSEMNVSTLELGDSALYLCASSFDSPSSYNEQFFGPGTRLTVL.

The V gene is TRBV11-3, the J gene TRBJ2-7, with D possibly being TRBD2 (5 bases). The CDR3 consists of 12 residues. The germline V gene encodes CDR1 SGHNT and CDR2 YENEEA. The V end lost 2 bases, the J end lost 7 bases, and 9 bases lay between the germline ends. CDR3 residues: CASSLRTGEQYF. DNA for the CDR3: TGTGCCAGCAGCTTACGTACGGGGGAGCAGTACTTC.

This clone was observed a few times. V gene TRBV5-1 combines with J gene TRBJ1-2; 8 bases agree with TRBD1. CDR3 length equals 11 residues. V dropped 4 bases and J dropped 11; count of bases not matched to a gene: 4. Per the germline V gene, CDR1 is SGHRS and CDR2 is YFSETQ. The CDR3 sequence is CASSADREYTF. CDR3 in DNA: TGCGCCAGCAGCGCGGACAGGGAGTACACCTTC. Full variable domain (rest looked up from reference TRBV5-1 and TRBJ1-2): KAGVTQTPRYLIKTRGQQVTLSCSPISGHRSVSWYQQTPGQGLQFLFEYFSETQRNKGNFPGRFSGRQFSNSRSEMNVSTLELGDSALYLCASSADREYTFGSGTRLTVV.

The J gene is TRBJ2-7, the V gene TRBV28, with 7 bases matching TRBD2. The germline V gene encodes CDR1 MDHEN and CDR2 SYDVKM. V gave up 11 bases and J gave up 4 bases; unmatched junction bases: 11. The CDR3 runs to 13 residues. DNA for the CDR3: TGTGCCTCCGCAAGGGCGGGGGTATACGAGCAGTACTTC. It yields the protein CASARAGVYEQYF.

The chain couples TRBV19 to TRBJ1-1, with 8 bases fitting TRBD1. Germline assignment: CDR1 LNHDA and CDR2 SQIVND (reference sequence). There are 14 residues in the CDR3. V was clipped by 3 bases and J by 7 bases; unmatched bases: 7. CDR3 sequence: CASSMSRGQIEAFF. CDR3 nucleotide sequence: TGTGCCAGTAGTATGAGCAGGGGGCAGATTGAAGCTTTCTTT.

This rearrangement joins TRBV6-5 to TRBJ2-7; 12 bases line up with TRBD1. The germline V gene has CDR1 MNHEY and CDR2 SVGAGI. The CDR3 is 14 amino acids. V shed 7 bases and J 4 bases; nucleotides not matched to a gene: 5. This CDR3 is CASTRGQGAYEQYF. The DNA for the CDR3 is TGTGCCAGCACCCGGGGACAGGGGGCTTACGAGCAGTACTTC.

This chain uses TRBV19 with TRBJ2-4; 10 bases agree with TRBD2. After removal of 1 base from V and 1 base from J, the junction contained 4 bases not matched to a gene. The CDR3 loop spans 17 amino acids. The germline V gene has CDR1 LNHDA and CDR2 SQIVND (reference sequence). The CDR3 loop reads CASSIGTSGPAKNIQYF. The CDR3 DNA follows: TGTGCCAGTAGTATAGGGACTAGCGGACCTGCCAAAAACATTCAGTACTTC. The variable domain in full, completed from reference TRBV19 and TRBJ2-4, reads DGGITQSPKYLFRKEGQNVTLSCEQNLNHDAMYWYRQDPGQGLRLIYYSQIVNDFQKGDIAEGYSVSREKKESFPLTVTSAQKNPTAFYLCASSIGTSGPAKNIQYFGAGTRLSVL.

This rearrangement joins TRBV18 to TRBJ1-4; TRBD1 aligns across 9 bases. Per germline, CDR1 KGHSH and CDR2 LQKENI. The CDR3 length is 16 residues. V lost 3 bases and J lost 0; bases outside the gene matches: 2. CDR3 bases: TGTGCCAGCTCACCGGGACAGGGTGCAACTAATGAAAAACTGTTTTTT. Its protein is CASSPGQGATNEKLFF.

The chain recombines TRBV6-4 with TRBJ1-1, with D perhaps matching TRBD1 (5 bases). Germline-derived CDR1 and CDR2 are MRHNA and SNTAGT. V lost 7 bases, J lost 3 bases, and 15 bases lay in between. This CDR3 has 14 amino acids. CDR3 sequence: CASKTSAGDTEAFF. The CDR3 DNA reads TGTGCCAGCAAAACGTCTGCGGGGGACACTGAAGCTTTCTTT.

A few counts support this clone. Other DNA sequences in this sample translate to the same CDR3. The V and J genes are TRBV5-1 and TRBJ2-1, with a possible D match to TRBD2 (5 bases). The length of the CDR3 is 14 residues. With 4 bases removed from V and 2 bases from J, the gap between germline ends came to 10 bases. CDR1 and CDR2 from the germline V gene are SGHRS and YFSETQ. The CDR3 DNA reads TGCGCCAGCAGCCGAGGGTTGACCTACAATGAGCAGTTCTTC. Its protein is CASSRGLTYNEQFF.

The V gene is TRBV18, the J gene TRBJ1-4; D not certain. This CDR3 contains 11 residues. Germline loops: CDR1 KGHSH, CDR2 LQKENI. V gave up 2 bases and J gave up 8 bases, with 3 bases separating them. The CDR3 sequence: CASSPSEKLFF. The CDR3 DNA reads as TGTGCCAGCTCACCAAGCGAAAAACTGTTTTTT.

Concerning this clone: One end of the junction varies from germline; a read error may be responsible. The genes are TRBV7-2 and TRBJ1-2; unclear D gene. The germline CDR1 and CDR2 sequences are SGHTA and FQGNSA. The CDR3 is made up of 14 amino acids. CDR3 DNA sequence: TGTGCCAGCACCGTAATGAGGGAAACCAATGGGGTCTCCTTC. The encoded protein is CASTVMRETNGVSF. Variable domain in full (rest from reference TRBV7-2 and TRBJ1-2): GAGVSQSPSNKVTEKGKDVELRCDPISGHTALYWYRQSLGQGLEFLIYFQGNSAPDKSGLPSDRFSAERTGGSVSTLTIQRTQQEDSAVYLCASTVMRETNGVSFGSGTRLTVV.

The chain uses TRBV5-5 and TRBJ1-1, with D hard to call. The V gene lost 0 bases and the J gene lost 1 base, with 13 bases spanning the gap. CDR3 length equals 16 residues. CDR1 SGHKS and CDR2 YYEKEE come from the germline V gene (reference sequence). DNA of the CDR3: TGTGCCAGCAGCTTGGATCTTCGCGCAGGGAACACTGAAGCTTTCTTT. Protein product: CASSLDLRAGNTEAFF.

The chain links TRBV5-6 to TRBJ2-7, with D possibly matching TRBD2 (5 bases). CDR1 and CDR2 from the germline V gene are SGHDT and YYEEEE. Trimming cost V 4 bases and J 0 bases, with 8 bases left between them. The CDR3 covers 13 residues. The CDR3: CASSRTSSYEQYF. The CDR3 DNA reads as TGTGCCAGCAGCCGAACTAGCTCCTACGAGCAGTACTTC. Combining the CDR3 with reference TRBV5-6 and TRBJ2-7 gives the whole variable domain DAGVTQSPTHLIKTRGQQVTLRCSPKSGHDTVSWYQQALGQGPQFIFQYYEEEERQRGNFPDRFSGHQFPNYSSELNVNALLLGDSALYLCASSRTSSYEQYFGPGTRLTVT.

The genes are TRBV7-5 and TRBJ2-1; TRBD2 is taken as the D call from the table, unchecked against the DNA. TRBV7-5 is shown as a pseudogene. The CDR3 sequence is 16 residues long. CDR3 bases: TGTGCCAGAAGCCATACAGGGACTAGAAATTACAATGAGCAGTTCTTC. Translated, it gives CARSHTGTRNYNEQFF.

J is TRBJ1-1 and V is TRBV27, with a possible D match to TRBD1 (6 bases). Germline V CDR1 and CDR2: MNHEY, SMNVEV (reference sequence). This CDR3 is 15 amino acids long. The V and J ends lost 4 bases and 1 base respectively, with 13 bases between them. The CDR3 DNA reads as TGTGCCAGCAGTTCCCTACAGGGCGGGAACACTGAAGCTTTCTTT. This gives the protein CASSSLQGGNTEAFF.